One sample yielded the 17 T cell receptor beta chains listed below, sequenced in a study of blood T cell repertoires in COVID-19. Produced via immunoSEQ multiplex PCR; TCRdb's table is partial and in-frame only. This sample carries more than 65,000 clones, 80% to 85% of them seen once, and the ten largest clones take under 45%. Sequencing was carried out using peripheral blood. Receptors were obtained from a woman in her 70s with acute or convalescent COVID-19.

This chain connects TRBV27 to TRBJ2-7; perhaps TRBD2 as D (6 bases). V shed 5 bases and J shed 3 bases, with 14 bases lying between them. Germline loops: CDR1 MNHEY, CDR2 SMNVEV (reference sequence). This CDR3 contains 14 residues. The CDR3 nucleotides read TGTGCCAGCAGTCGCCCGGGACTCCACTACGAGCAGTACTTC. Protein product: CASSRPGLHYEQYF.

This clone was detected once. This chain joins TRBV5-6 and TRBJ2-7; D is possibly TRBD1 (6 bases). V lost 4 bases and J 2 bases, leaving 16 bases between the germline ends. Germline assignment: CDR1 SGHDT and CDR2 YYEEEE. This CDR3 spans 15 amino acids. The CDR3 is CASSPGASLTYEQYF. As DNA, the CDR3 is TGTGCCAGCAGCCCAGGGGCTAGCTTAACCTACGAGCAGTACTTC.

The V call is TRBV7-8, the J call TRBJ2-1; TRBD1 agrees at 7 bases. Looked up from germline, CDR1 is SGHVS and CDR2 is FQNEAQ. V shed 5 bases and J 6 bases; nucleotides not matched to a gene: 7. This CDR3 is built from 14 residues. The DNA for the CDR3 is TGTGCCAGCAGCCACGGGGACAGCTCCAATGAGCAGTTCTTC. Translation: CASSHGDSSNEQFF.

The sample holds one count of this clone. The chain employs TRBV24-1 and TRBJ2-2, with TRBD2 matching over 11 bases. The CDR3 has 17 amino acids. The germline V gene has CDR1 KGHDR and CDR2 SFDVKD. Trimming removed 3 bases from V and 6 bases from J; junction bases left unmatched: 8. This chain's CDR3 is CATSDPLAGGRAGELFF. The CDR3 coding sequence is TGTGCCACCAGTGATCCTTTAGCGGGAGGGCGCGCCGGGGAGCTGTTTTTT.

The chain employs TRBV6-5 and TRBJ1-6; a possible D gene is TRBD1 (6 bases). CDR3 length: 13 residues. The V gene's germline CDR1 is MNHEY and CDR2 SVGAGI. Trimming pared 6 bases from V and 10 bases from J, leaving 13 bases between. CDR3 in amino acids: CASRPQGFSPLHF. The CDR3 region has the DNA TGTGCCAGCAGGCCACAGGGATTCTCACCCCTCCACTTT.

The genes are TRBV6-1 and TRBJ1-1, with unresolved D. Between the trimmed V and J ends, which lost 3 bases and 4 bases, there was a span of 15 bases. The CDR3 runs 15 residues. The germline V gene encodes CDR1 MNHNS and CDR2 SASEGT. The CDR3: CASSEDPGIRTEAFF. The CDR3 coding sequence is TGTGCCAGCAGTGAGGATCCGGGAATTCGCACTGAAGCTTTCTTT.

The gene calls are TRBV5-1 and TRBJ1-1, with D possibly being TRBD1 (5 bases). V gave up 6 bases and J gave up 5 bases, with 23 bases separating them. Germline V gives CDR1 SGHRS, CDR2 YFSETQ. This CDR3 has 16 amino acids. CDR3 sequence (DNA): TGCGCCAGCACTACAGGCGGCGGGGTGAGGAATACTGAAGCTTTCTTT. As protein: CASTTGGGVRNTEAFF.

The chain joins TRBV27 to TRBJ2-7, with D possibly being TRBD2 (6 bases). The V gene's germline CDR1 is MNHEY and CDR2 SMNVEV (reference sequence). The CDR3 contains 14 residues. V was pared by 7 bases and J by 1 base, with 14 bases between. The CDR3 nucleotides read TGTGCCAGCATAGGGTTGGGGGGATCCTACGAGCAGTACTTC. Translated, it gives CASIGLGGSYEQYF.

This chain joins TRBV18 and TRBJ2-1; 7 bases are a match to TRBD2. CDR1 and CDR2 from the germline V gene are KGHSH and LQKENI. The CDR3 totals 14 residues. With 6 bases clipped from V and 4 bases from J, the junction kept 6 bases outside the gene matches. CDR3 sequence: CASSGGSEYNEQFF. The CDR3 DNA reads TGTGCCAGCTCTGGCGGGAGCGAATACAATGAGCAGTTCTTC.

This clone has only one observation. CDR3 residues: CASSDPGRTQYF. The DNA for the CDR3 is TGTGCCAGCAGTGACCCCGGTCGAACGCAGTATTTT. This chain joins TRBV6-4 and TRBJ2-3; no reliable D call. Trimming took off 2 bases at V and 9 bases at J, with 9 bases between the two ends. The CDR3 has 12 amino acids. Germline CDR1 is MRHNA and CDR2 is SNTAGT.

This clone showed up just once. The V and J genes are TRBV5-4 and TRBJ1-2, with TRBD1 identical over 10 bases. Germline V gives CDR1 SGHNT, CDR2 YYREEE (reference sequence). The ends lost 0 bases at V and 8 bases at J; junction bases unmatched: 4. This CDR3 is built from 14 residues. The CDR3 DNA sequence: TGTGCCAGCAGCTTGGAGGGACAGGGGCGCGGCTACACCTTC. As protein: CASSLEGQGRGYTF.

This sequence joins TRBV7-9 and TRBJ1-6; unclear D gene. The CDR3 has 14 residues. Trimming pared 3 bases from V and 5 bases from J, leaving 8 bases between. The germline gives CDR1 SEHNR, CDR2 FQNEAQ (reference sequence). CDR3 in amino acids: CASSFMADNSPLHF. As DNA, the CDR3 is TGTGCCAGCAGCTTTATGGCGGATAATTCACCCCTCCACTTT.

This clone was found once. The chain has TRBV10-1 and TRBJ2-7, with D perhaps matching TRBD1 (5 bases). CDR3 length: 13 amino acids. V gave up 6 bases and J gave up 6 bases, with 15 bases separating them. Germline loops: CDR1 WNHNN, CDR2 SYGVQD (reference sequence). Here the CDR3 reads CASSEYRIGEQYF. CDR3 sequence (DNA): TGCGCCAGCAGCGAATACAGGATCGGCGAGCAGTACTTC.

The V gene is TRBV7-2, the J gene TRBJ2-7; the D is unclear. In germline, CDR1 is SGHTA, CDR2 FQGNSA. The CDR3 is 12 residues long. The V gene lost 5 bases and the J gene lost 3 bases, with 8 bases spanning the gap. The CDR3 protein is CASSLLGYEQYF. The CDR3 DNA sequence: TGTGCCAGCAGCCTGCTAGGCTACGAGCAGTACTTC.

The V gene is TRBV27, the J gene TRBJ1-1; 10 bases agree with TRBD1. Germline V gene lookup returns CDR1 MNHEY and CDR2 SMNVEV (reference sequence). The length of the CDR3 is 13 residues. Trimming at V came to 6 bases and at J to 8 bases, leaving 6 bases not matched to a gene. CDR3 coding DNA: TGTGCCAGCAGATTTAGGACAGGGGGAGAAGCTTTCTTT. It is translated as CASRFRTGGEAFF.

The rearrangement links TRBV18 to TRBJ2-7, with 7 bases fitting TRBD1. This CDR3 has 15 residues. Germline CDR1 and CDR2: KGHSH and LQKENI. V lost 2 bases to trimming and J lost 3 bases; unmatched junction nucleotides: 7. The chain's CDR3 is CASSPATGESYEQYF. CDR3 coding DNA: TGTGCCAGCTCACCAGCCACAGGGGAAAGCTACGAGCAGTACTTC.

The chain couples TRBV5-5 to TRBJ1-2; D gene uncertain. This CDR3 has 13 amino acids. V was clipped by 2 bases and J by 4 bases, with 9 bases between them. Germline V gene sequence: CDR1 SGHKS, CDR2 YYEKEE (reference sequence). DNA of the CDR3: TGTGCCAGCAGCTTTTCACTCCCCTATGGCTACACCTTC. Translation: CASSFSLPYGYTF.